The 3 T cell receptor beta chains below come from one sample, sequenced in a study of blood T cell repertoires in COVID-19. Only in-frame clones appear in the TCRdb table, and some are missing; sequencing was by immunoSEQ multiplex PCR. The sample comprises roughly 230,000 clones, around 88% of which are singletons, and roughly 7.8% rests with the top ten. Sequencing input: peripheral blood. The source is a middle-aged man with active or convalescent COVID-19.

The CDR3, as DNA: TGTGCCAGCAGTTTATCAAAGGGTCGGGGTGAAAAACTGTTTTTT. Its translation is CASSLSKGRGEKLFF. This chain connects TRBV28 to TRBJ1-4; D gene unclear. Trimming stripped 1 base from V and 7 bases from J, with 13 bases between. The germline V gene has CDR1 MDHEN and CDR2 SYDVKM. The CDR3 extends over 15 amino acids.

The rearrangement links TRBV5-1 to TRBJ2-3; 7 positions match TRBD1. Germline values: CDR1 SGHRS, CDR2 YFSETQ. The length of the CDR3 is 16 residues. With V trimmed by 0 bases and J by 3 bases, 7 bases remained unmatched. The CDR3 coding sequence is TGCGCCAGCAGCTTGGGTAGAGGGGACAGTACAGATACGCAGTATTTT. Translating it yields CASSLGRGDSTDTQYF.

The chain has TRBV14 and TRBJ2-3; 9 bases line up with TRBD2. Germline V gene lookup returns CDR1 SGHDN and CDR2 FVKESK. The CDR3 covers 16 residues. V shed 1 base, J shed 4 bases, and the junction held 6 bases outside the gene matches. The CDR3 region has the DNA TGTGCCAGCAGCCAAGTCGCGGGGGGGCCGGCAGATACGCAGTATTTT. This encodes CASSQVAGGPADTQYF.